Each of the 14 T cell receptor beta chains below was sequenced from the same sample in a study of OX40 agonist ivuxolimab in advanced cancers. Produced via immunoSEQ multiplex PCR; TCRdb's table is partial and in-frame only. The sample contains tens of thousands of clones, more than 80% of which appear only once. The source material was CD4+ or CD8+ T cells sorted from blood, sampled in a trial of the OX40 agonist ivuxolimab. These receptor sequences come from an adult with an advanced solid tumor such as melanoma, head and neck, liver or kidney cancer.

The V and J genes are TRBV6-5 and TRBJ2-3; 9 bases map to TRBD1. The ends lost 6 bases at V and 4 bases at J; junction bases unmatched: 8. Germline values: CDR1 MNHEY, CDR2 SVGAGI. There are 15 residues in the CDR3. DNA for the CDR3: TGTGCCAGCAGCCCCGGGACAGGGTATGCAGATACGCAGTATTTT. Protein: CASSPGTGYADTQYF.

The CDR3 loop is CASSQGGEYNEQFF. Here the CDR3 DNA reads TGTGCCAGCAGCCAGGGGGGGGAGTACAATGAGCAGTTCTTC. V gene TRBV11-2 combines with J gene TRBJ2-1; D possibly matches TRBD1 or TRBD2 (7 bases each). Trimming shortened V by 5 bases and J by 4 bases, and 12 bases separated the two germline ends. The germline gives CDR1 SGHAT, CDR2 FQNNGV. The CDR3 has 14 residues.

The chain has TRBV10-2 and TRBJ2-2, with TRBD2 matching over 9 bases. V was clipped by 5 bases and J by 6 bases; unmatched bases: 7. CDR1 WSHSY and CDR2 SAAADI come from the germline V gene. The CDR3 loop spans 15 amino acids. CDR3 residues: CASSSAGGGPGELFF. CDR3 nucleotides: TGCGCCAGCAGTTCAGCGGGAGGAGGCCCCGGGGAGCTGTTTTTT.

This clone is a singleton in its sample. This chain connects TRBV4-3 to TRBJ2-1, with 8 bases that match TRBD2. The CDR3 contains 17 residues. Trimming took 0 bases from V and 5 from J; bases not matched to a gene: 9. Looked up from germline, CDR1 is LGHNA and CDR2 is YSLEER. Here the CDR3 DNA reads TGCGCCAGCAGCCAAGAATACTCCGGGACTAGACACAATGAGCAGTTCTTC. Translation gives CASSQEYSGTRHNEQFF.

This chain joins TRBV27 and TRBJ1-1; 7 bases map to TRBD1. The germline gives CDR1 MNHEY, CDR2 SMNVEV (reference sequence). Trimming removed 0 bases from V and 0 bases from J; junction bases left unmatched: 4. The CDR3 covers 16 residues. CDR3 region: CASSLSETGMNTEAFF. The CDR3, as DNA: TGTGCCAGCAGTTTATCGGAGACAGGGATGAACACTGAAGCTTTCTTT.

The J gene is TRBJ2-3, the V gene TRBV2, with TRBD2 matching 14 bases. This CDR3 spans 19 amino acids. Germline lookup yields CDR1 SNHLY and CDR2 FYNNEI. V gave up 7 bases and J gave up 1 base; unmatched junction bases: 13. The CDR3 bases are TGTGCCAGCAATTTTTTCGGGACTAGCGGGAGTTGGGGCACAGATACGCAGTATTTT. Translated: CASNFFGTSGSWGTDTQYF.

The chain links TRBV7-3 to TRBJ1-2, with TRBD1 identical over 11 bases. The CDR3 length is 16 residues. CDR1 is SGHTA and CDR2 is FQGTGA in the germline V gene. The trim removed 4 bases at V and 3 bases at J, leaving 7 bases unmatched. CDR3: CASSSRTGGADYGYTF. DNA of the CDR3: TGTGCCAGCAGCTCTCGGACAGGGGGCGCGGACTATGGCTACACCTTC.

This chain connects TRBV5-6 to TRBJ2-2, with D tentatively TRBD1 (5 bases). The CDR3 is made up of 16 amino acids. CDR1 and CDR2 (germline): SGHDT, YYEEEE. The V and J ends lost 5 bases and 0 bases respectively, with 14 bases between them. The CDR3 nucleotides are TGTGCCAGCAGTTTTTGGGGCCAGGCGAACACCGGGGAGCTGTTTTTT. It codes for CASSFWGQANTGELFF.

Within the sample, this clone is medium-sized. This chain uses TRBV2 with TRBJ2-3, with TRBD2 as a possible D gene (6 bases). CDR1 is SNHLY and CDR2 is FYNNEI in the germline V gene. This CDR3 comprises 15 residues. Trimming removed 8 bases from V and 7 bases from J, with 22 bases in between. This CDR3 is CASAETSHVENTQYF. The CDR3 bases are TGTGCCAGCGCCGAGACTAGTCACGTTGAAAATACGCAGTATTTT.

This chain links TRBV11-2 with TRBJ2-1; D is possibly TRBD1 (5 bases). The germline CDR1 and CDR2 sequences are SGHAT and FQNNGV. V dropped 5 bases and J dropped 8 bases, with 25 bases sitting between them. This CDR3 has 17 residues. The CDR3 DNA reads TGTGCCAGCAGCCCCCTGGAAGACTCCTGGGGCCTCGATGAGCAGTTCTTC. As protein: CASSPLEDSWGLDEQFF.

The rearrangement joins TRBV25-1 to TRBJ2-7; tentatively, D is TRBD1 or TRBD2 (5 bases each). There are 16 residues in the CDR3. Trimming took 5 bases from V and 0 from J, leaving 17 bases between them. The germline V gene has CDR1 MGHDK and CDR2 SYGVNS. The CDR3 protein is CASSNVEGPNSYEQYF. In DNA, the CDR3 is TGTGCCAGCAGTAATGTTGAGGGACCCAACTCCTACGAGCAGTACTTC.

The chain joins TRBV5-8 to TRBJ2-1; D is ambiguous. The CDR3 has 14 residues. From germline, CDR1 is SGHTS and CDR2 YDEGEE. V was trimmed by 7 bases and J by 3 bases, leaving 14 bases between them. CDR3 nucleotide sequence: TGTGCCAGCGAAAGGCAAAGGTTCTACAATGAGCAGTTCTTC. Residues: CASERQRFYNEQFF.

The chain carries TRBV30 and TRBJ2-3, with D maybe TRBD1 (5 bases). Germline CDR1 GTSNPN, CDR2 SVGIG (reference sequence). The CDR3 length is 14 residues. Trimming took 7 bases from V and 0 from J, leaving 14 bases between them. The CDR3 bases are TGTGCCTACGACGCGGCAGGGAGCACAGATACGCAGTATTTT. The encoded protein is CAYDAAGSTDTQYF. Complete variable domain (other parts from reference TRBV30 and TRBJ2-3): SQTIHQWPATLVQPVGSPLSLECTVEGTSNPNLYWYRQAAGRGLQLLFYSVGIGQISSEVPQNLSASRPQDRQFILSSKKLLLSDSGFYLCAYDAAGSTDTQYFGPGTRLTVL.

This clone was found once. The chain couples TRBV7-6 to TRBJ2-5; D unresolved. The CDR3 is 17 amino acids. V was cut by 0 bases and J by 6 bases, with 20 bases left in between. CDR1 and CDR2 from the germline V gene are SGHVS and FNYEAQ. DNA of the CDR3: TGTGCCAGCAGCTTAGCGTTGGAACAGCCGCTCTTGAAGACCCAGTACTTC. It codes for CASSLALEQPLLKTQYF.